Listed below are T cell receptor beta chains from one sample, sequenced in a study of monozygotic twins with inflammatory bowel disease. TCRdb reprocessed the 5' RACE reads and stores each CDR3 protein as one record, lacking DNA. This sample's table reports a few hundred thousand distinct CDR3 sequences. Sequencing was done on a sample of blood. The receptor set was obtained from a human donor with ulcerative colitis or Crohn's disease, or a healthy co-twin of an affected twin (not recorded which). Both conserved end residues are part of each CDR3.

TRBV19	TRBJ2-1	CASSPGTSGGPEFF
TRBV24-1	TRBJ2-1	CATRGGPSYNEQFF
TRBV5-1	TRBJ2-5	CASSKDVQHQETQYF
TRBV7-3	TRBJ1-1	CASSLTGRLNTEAFF
TRBV4-1	TRBJ2-1	CASSLGQGYGEQFF
TRBV5-1	TRBJ2-3	CASTLGTSGLDTQYF
TRBV5-1	TRBJ2-2	CASSLASTGELFF
TRBV19	TRBJ1-3	CASSRTGRKADSGNTIYF
TRBV27	TRBJ2-2	CASSEYPWGGDTGELFF
TRBV4-2	TRBJ2-5	CASSQGPASQETQYF
TRBV5-1	TRBJ2-3	CASSPREMADTQYF
TRBV6-5	TRBJ2-6	CASSLWDRSSAGANVLTF
TRBV13	TRBJ2-5	CASSPRSGRAGVRETQYF
TRBV6-2/TRBV6-3	TRBJ2-7	CASSYGKTGELSYEQYF
TRBV7-9	TRBJ2-1	CASSSDRGSSSYNEQFF
TRBV9	TRBJ2-1	CASSVEAGEDNEQFF
TRBV4-1	TRBJ1-3	CASSQGRRTGSGNTIYF
TRBV7-2	TRBJ1-5	CASSLGHYQPQHF
TRBV11-2	TRBJ2-1	CASSLQFPGQNFYNEQFF
TRBV5-1	TRBJ2-7	CASSLDTQSSSYEQYF
TRBV5-1	TRBJ2-3	CASSGPSGGGPDTQYF
TRBV5-1	TRBJ2-7	CASSLGGDDYEQYF
TRBV4-2	TRBJ2-2	CASSQDRRLAGVESANTGELFF
TRBV24-1	TRBJ2-3	CATSDPRGLTPGGGDTQYF
TRBV6-5	TRBJ2-1	CASSYGDRGLNEQFF
TRBV24-1	TRBJ2-3	CATSDHRDSSDTQYF
TRBV20-1	TRBJ2-3	CSARVVEGVDLRADTQYF
TRBV29-1	TRBJ2-7	CSAEALERNSYEQYF
TRBV20-1	TRBJ1-1	CSARDRQGSHTEAFF
TRBV2	TRBJ2-5	CASSPIAGGPETQYF
TRBV3-1	TRBJ2-1	CASSPAGALYYNEQFF
TRBV6-5	TRBJ2-2	CASSYQSGTNTGELFF
TRBV6-5	TRBJ2-7	CASSYGGGRAGHEQYF
TRBV7-6	TRBJ2-3	CASSLNVPNTDTQYF
TRBV21-1	TRBJ2-7	CASSKAILRAYEQYF
TRBV3-1	TRBJ2-7	CASSRGSASGAYEQYF
TRBV20-1	TRBJ2-5	CSAGLVAGAETQYF
TRBV9	TRBJ1-1	CASSVGYGDHTEAFF
TRBV13	TRBJ2-5	CASSSDGTSRGETQYF
TRBV7-2	TRBJ2-7	CASSLGAKFYEQYF
TRBV5-1	TRBJ2-5	CASSPPTSDETQYF
TRBV6-1	TRBJ2-1	CASRPGLVSYNEQFF
TRBV24-1	TRBJ2-5	CATSDRTLETQYF
TRBV12-3/TRBV12-4	TRBJ2-5	CASTLRGRVGETQYF
TRBV11-2	TRBJ2-1	CASSSIRGGDEQFF
TRBV9	TRBJ2-2	CASSVDWPTRTGELFF
TRBV29-1	TRBJ2-5	CSAGAGGETQYF
TRBV27	TRBJ1-5	CASSSTYSNQPQHF
TRBV2	TRBJ2-1	CASLESTPASEQFF
TRBV4-1	TRBJ1-2	CASSTMADSNYGYTF
TRBV3-1	TRBJ1-6	CASSPRQHNSPLHF
TRBV12-3/TRBV12-4	TRBJ1-1	CASSHLRPTEAFF
TRBV5-1	TRBJ1-3	CASSFFRQQGNSGNTIYF
TRBV20-1	TRBJ1-6	CSARVRGGGSYNSPLHF
TRBV5-1	TRBJ1-2	CASSFSPEPAGNYGYTF
TRBV9	TRBJ1-2	CASSPYGFDYGYTF
TRBV7-8	TRBJ2-2	CASSLEGAITGELFF
TRBV9	TRBJ2-1	CASSPRNPSYNEQFF
TRBV19	TRBJ2-3	CASSIAGVEDTQYF
TRBV30	TRBJ2-1	CAWSVLPGTVPHNEQFF